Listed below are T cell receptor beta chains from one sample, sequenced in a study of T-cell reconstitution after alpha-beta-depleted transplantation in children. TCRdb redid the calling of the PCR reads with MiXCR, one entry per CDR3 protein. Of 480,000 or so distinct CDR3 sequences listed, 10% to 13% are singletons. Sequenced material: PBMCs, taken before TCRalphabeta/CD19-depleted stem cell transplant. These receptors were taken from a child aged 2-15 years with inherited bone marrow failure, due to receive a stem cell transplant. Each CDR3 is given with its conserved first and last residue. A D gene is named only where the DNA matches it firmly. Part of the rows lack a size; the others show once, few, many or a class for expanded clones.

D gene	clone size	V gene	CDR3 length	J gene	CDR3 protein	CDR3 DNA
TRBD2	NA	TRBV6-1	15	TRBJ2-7	CASSQRLAGPYEQYF	TGTGCCAGCAGCCAAAGACTAGCGGGTCCCTACGAGCAGTACTTC
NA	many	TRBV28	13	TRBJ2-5	CASSPWDWETQYF	TGTGCCAGCAGTCCTTGGGACTGGGAGACCCAGTACTTC
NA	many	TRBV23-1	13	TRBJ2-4	CASSQWGRHIQYF	TGCGCCAGCAGTCAATGGGGGAGGCACATTCAGTACTTC
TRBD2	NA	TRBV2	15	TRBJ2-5	CASPSGRAVGETQYF	TGTGCCAGTCCTAGCGGGAGGGCCGTCGGGGAGACCCAGTACTTC
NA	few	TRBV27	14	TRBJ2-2	CASTPRGATGELFF	TGTGCCAGCACCCCTCGGGGGGCTACCGGGGAGCTGTTTTTT
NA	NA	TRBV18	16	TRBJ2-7	CASSPVVGGSLEEQYF	TGTGCCAGCTCCCCAGTCGTCGGGGGATCGCTAGAGGAGCAGTACTTC
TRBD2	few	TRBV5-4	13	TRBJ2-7	CASSWGLAWEQYF	TGTGCCAGCAGCTGGGGACTAGCGTGGGAGCAGTACTTC
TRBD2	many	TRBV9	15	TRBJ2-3	CASSVGLGITDTQYF	TGTGCCAGCAGCGTGGGACTAGGCATAACGGATACGCAGTATTTT
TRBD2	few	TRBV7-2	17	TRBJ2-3	CASSLGAGLAATDTQYF	TGTGCCAGCAGCTTAGGGGCGGGGCTAGCGGCCACAGATACGCAGTATTTT
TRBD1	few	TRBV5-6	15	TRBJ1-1	CASSLGPTGAPEAFF	TGTGCCAGCAGCTTGGGTCCGACAGGGGCCCCTGAAGCTTTCTTT
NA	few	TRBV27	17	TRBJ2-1	CASSPEYGLSSYNEQFF	TGTGCCAGCAGCCCGGAATATGGACTGAGCTCCTACAATGAGCAGTTCTTC
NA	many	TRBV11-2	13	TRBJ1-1	CASSLFPNTEAFF	TGTGCCAGCAGCTTATTCCCGAACACTGAAGCTTTCTTT
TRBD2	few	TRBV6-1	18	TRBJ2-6	CASSEQGLALSGANVLTF	TGTGCCAGCAGTGAGCAGGGACTAGCCCTCTCTGGGGCCAACGTCCTGACTTTC
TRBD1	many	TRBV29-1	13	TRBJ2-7	CSVRTGAEYEQYF	TGCAGCGTCCGGACAGGGGCCGAGTACGAGCAGTACTTC
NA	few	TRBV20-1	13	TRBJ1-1	CSARDNMNTEAFF	TGCAGTGCTAGAGATAACATGAACACTGAAGCTTTCTTT
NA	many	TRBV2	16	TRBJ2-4	CASARGTADSKNIQYF	TGTGCCAGCGCCCGGGGTACAGCAGACTCCAAAAACATTCAGTACTTC
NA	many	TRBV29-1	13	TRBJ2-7	CSARDTVSYEQYF	TGCAGCGCGCGGGACACGGTCTCCTACGAGCAGTACTTC
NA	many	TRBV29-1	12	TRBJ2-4	CSASSEFAIQYF	TGCAGCGCCTCCTCGGAGTTTGCGATTCAGTACTTC
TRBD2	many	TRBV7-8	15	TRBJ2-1	CASSGRLAGYNEQFF	TGTGCCAGCAGTGGTAGACTAGCGGGCTACAATGAGCAGTTCTTC
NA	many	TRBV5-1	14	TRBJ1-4	CASSLVGGPEKLFF	TGCGCCAGCAGCTTGGTGGGGGGTCCTGAAAAACTGTTTTTT
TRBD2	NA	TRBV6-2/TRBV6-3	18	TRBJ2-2	CASSYREGERESIGELFF	TGTGCCAGCAGTTACCGCGAGGGAGAGCGGGAGTCGATCGGGGAGCTGTTTTTT
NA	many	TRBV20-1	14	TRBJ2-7	CSVRTGGPSYEQYF	TGCAGTGTCAGGACCGGGGGGCCCTCCTACGAGCAGTACTTC
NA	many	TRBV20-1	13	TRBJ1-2	CSASRDGSYGYTF	TGCAGTGCGTCCCGGGACGGAAGCTATGGCTACACCTTC
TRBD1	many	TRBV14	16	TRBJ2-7	CASSQIRDRESYEQYF	TGTGCCAGCAGCCAAATCCGGGACAGGGAGTCCTACGAGCAGTACTTC
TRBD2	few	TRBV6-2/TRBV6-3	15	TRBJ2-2	CANGATSENTGELFF	TGTGCCAACGGGGCGACTAGCGAGAACACCGGGGAGCTGTTTTTT
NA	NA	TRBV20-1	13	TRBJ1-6	CSALPGSNSPLHF	TGCAGTGCCCTACCGGGCTCTAATTCACCCCTCCACTTT
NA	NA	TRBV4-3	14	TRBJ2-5	CASSQALGGETQYF	TGCGCCAGCAGCCAGGCCCTTGGCGGGGAGACCCAGTACTTC
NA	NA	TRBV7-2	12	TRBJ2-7	CASSSRRGEQYF	TGTGCCAGCAGCTCCCGGCGAGGGGAGCAGTACTTC
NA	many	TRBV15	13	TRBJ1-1	CATSRDEGTEAFF	TGTGCCACCAGCAGAGATGAGGGTACTGAAGCTTTCTTT
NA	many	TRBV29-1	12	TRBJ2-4	CSVGKAKNIQYF	TGCAGCGTTGGCAAAGCCAAAAACATTCAGTACTTC
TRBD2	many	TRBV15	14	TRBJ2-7	CATSEIGRASEQYF	TGTGCCACCAGCGAAATCGGGAGGGCCAGCGAGCAGTACTTC
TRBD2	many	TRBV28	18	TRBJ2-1	CASSLSSGSRWSYNEQFF	TGTGCCAGCAGTCTGTCTAGCGGGAGTCGCTGGTCCTACAATGAGCAGTTCTTC
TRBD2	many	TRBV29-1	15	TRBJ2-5	CSGDGTSGSQETQYF	TGCAGCGGTGATGGGACTAGCGGGTCCCAAGAGACCCAGTACTTC
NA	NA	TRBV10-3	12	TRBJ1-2	CAISESKIGYTF	TGTGCCATCAGTGAGTCCAAGATTGGCTACACCTTC
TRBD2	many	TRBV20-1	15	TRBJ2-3	CSGTSGKFGTDTQYF	TGCAGCGGGACTAGCGGGAAGTTTGGGACAGATACGCAGTATTTT
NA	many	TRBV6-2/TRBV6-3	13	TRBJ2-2	CASSGQNTGELFF	TGTGCCAGCTCGGGGCAGAACACCGGGGAGCTGTTTTTT
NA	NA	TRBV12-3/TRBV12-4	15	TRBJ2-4	CASSATGLAKNIQYF	TGTGCCAGCAGCGCCACAGGGCTAGCCAAAAACATTCAGTACTTC
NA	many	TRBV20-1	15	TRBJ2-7	CSARDGRGPDYEQYF	TGCAGTGCTAGAGATGGGCGGGGGCCCGACTACGAGCAGTACTTC